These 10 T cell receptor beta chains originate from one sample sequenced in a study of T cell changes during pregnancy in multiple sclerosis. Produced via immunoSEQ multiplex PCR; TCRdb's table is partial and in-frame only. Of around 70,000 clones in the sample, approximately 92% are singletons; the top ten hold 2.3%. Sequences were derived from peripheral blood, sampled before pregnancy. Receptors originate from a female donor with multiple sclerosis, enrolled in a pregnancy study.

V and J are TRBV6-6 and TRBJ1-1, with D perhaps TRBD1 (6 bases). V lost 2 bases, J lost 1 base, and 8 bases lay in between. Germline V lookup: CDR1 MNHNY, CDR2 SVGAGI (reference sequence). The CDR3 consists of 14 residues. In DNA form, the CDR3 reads TGTGCCAGCAGTTACAGGACAGAGAACACTGAAGCTTTCTTT. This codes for CASSYRTENTEAFF.

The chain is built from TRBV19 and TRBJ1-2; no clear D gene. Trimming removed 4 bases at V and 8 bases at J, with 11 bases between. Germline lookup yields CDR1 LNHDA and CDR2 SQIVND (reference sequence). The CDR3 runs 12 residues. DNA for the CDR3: TGTGCCAGTAGTACCCTAGTCGGCGGCTACACCTTC. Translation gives CASSTLVGGYTF.

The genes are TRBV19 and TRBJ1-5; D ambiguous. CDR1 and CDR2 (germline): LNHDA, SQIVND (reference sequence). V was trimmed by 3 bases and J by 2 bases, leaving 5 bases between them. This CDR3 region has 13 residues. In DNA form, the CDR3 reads TGTGCCAGTAGTATCGCGGGCAATCAGCCCCAGCATTTT. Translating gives CASSIAGNQPQHF.

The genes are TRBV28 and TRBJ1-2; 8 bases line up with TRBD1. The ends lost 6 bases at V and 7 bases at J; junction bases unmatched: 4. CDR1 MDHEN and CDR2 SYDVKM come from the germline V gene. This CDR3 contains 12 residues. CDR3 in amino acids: CASRTQGAGYTF. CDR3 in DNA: TGTGCCAGCAGAACTCAGGGGGCTGGCTACACCTTC.

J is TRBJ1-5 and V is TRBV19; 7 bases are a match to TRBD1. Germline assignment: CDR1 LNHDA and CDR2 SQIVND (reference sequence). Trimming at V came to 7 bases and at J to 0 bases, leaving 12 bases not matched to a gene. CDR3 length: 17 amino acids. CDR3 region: CASKDWGQLNSNQPQHF. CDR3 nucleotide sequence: TGTGCCAGTAAGGATTGGGGACAGCTTAATAGCAATCAGCCCCAGCATTTT.

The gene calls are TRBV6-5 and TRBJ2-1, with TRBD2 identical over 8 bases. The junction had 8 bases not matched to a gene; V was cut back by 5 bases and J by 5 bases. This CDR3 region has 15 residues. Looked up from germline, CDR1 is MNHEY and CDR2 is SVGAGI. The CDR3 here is CASSTQRENNNEQFF. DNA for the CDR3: TGTGCCAGCAGTACCCAGCGGGAGAATAACAATGAGCAGTTCTTC.

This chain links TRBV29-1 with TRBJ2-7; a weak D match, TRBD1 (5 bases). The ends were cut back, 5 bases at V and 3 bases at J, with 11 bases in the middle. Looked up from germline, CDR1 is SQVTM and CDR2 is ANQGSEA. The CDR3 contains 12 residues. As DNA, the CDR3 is TGCAGCGTTAAGACCCAGGGCTACGAGCAGTACTTC. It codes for CSVKTQGYEQYF.

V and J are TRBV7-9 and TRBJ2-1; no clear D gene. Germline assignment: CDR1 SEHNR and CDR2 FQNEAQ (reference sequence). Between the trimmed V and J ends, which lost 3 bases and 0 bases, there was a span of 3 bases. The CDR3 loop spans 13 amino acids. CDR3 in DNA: TGTGCCAGCAGCTTCTCCTCCTACAATGAGCAGTTCTTC. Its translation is CASSFSSYNEQFF.

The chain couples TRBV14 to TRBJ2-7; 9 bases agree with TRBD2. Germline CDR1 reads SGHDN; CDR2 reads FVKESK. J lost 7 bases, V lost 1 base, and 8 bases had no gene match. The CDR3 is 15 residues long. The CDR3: CASSQVGSGSVEQYF. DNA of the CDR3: TGTGCCAGCAGCCAAGTTGGTAGCGGGAGTGTGGAGCAGTACTTC.

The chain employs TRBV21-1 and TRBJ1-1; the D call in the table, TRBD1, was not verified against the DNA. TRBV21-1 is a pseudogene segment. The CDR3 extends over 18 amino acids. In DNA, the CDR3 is TGTGCCAGCAGCTTTAAGCCGGGACAGGGGATTCCGGACACTGAAGCTTTCTTT. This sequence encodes CASSFKPGQGIPDTEAFF.